The entry that follows covers one TCR beta chain sequence. An amount of RNA that ranged from roughly 0.5 to 1 ug was reverse transcribed with random hexamers. TCRdb re-called the immunoSEQ multiplex PCR reads with MiXCR, one entry per CDR3 protein. The sample has 240,000 or so distinct CDR3 sequences; 90% to 97% are singletons. This entry is derived from a study of CD8 T cells in Susac syndrome. The CDR3 consists of 13 residues. V shed 6 bases, J shed 3 bases, and the junction held 6 bases outside the gene matches. Germline CDR1 and CDR2: SQVTM and ANQGSEA. Sequencing of TCR beta was performed on blood CD8+ T cells and on blood CD4+ T cells.

This chain connects TRBV29-1 to TRBJ1-2; 8 bases are shared with TRBD1. Sequencing used CD4+ T cells from PBMCs. The clonotype was recovered from a human donor with Susac syndrome. CDR3 nucleotides: TGCAGCGTCGGACAGGGAGCGCACTATGGCTACACCTTC. Amino acid sequence: CSVGQGAHYGYTF.